This TCR beta chain was sequenced for a study of a mutant IDH1 vaccine in newly diagnosed glioma (dated by TCRdb to about 2021). Regarding the research as a whole: In the chemotherapy-containing groups, vaccination started alongside temozolomide cycles, whereas in patients who had radiotherapy alone it started 4-6 weeks after radiotherapy. Of the approximately 30 treated patients, about 62% were male and around 40% were female, and the mean age was about 40 years. Prior to enrollment, standard therapy consisting of radiotherapy alone, temozolomide alone, or radiochemotherapy with temozolomide had been administered to patients, with the combination being received by most patients. Visit V12 was the week-35 safety follow-up and visit V13 was the week-47 end of study. Six visits were used for peripheral blood collection: V03 (baseline), V05, V07, V10, V12 and V13. Longitudinal TCRB deep sequencing was performed for roughly 27 treated patients wherever samples were available for exploratory analyses. Overall results and qualifications from the work: No apparent relationship was observed between pseudoprogression and alterations in the top peripheral T cell clonotypes detected by TCRB sequencing. Selection of PBMC samples for TCRB deep sequencing was based on availability. According to the authors, sample limitations meant that analyses of patient blood samples could not be reproduced. Across multiple MHC alleles, vaccine-induced immune responses were seen in 93.3% of patients.

Receptor amplification or capture employed the immunoSEQ multiplex PCR assay. Rearranged TCR beta chain sequences were amplified using the hsTCRB Kit according to the manufacturer's protocol. An Illumina MiSeq was used to sequence the TCRB libraries. As for the original processing: The kit vendor's proprietary platform handled demultiplexing, trimming and gene mapping. Drawn from immuneACCESS, this table holds only the in-frame rearrangements with V and J called that TCRdb kept. Clones are partly lost; checked studies trace under half to an unresolved V gene and leave the rest unexplained. V and J calls and clone size are as listed in that table; D and trimming were resolved from the DNA. The sample table lists 30,000 or so clones, just under 80% of them with a count of one. The top ten clonotypes cover 3.2% of the sample. Per the publication, the time point label means: week 35, safety follow-up. A 20-mer mutant IDH1 peptide at 300 micrograms in Montanide made up each vaccine dose, which was injected subcutaneously together with topical imiquimod. Patients received eight vaccinations in weeks 1, 3, 5, 7, 11, 15, 19 and 23, corresponding to visits V03 through V10. Newly diagnosed WHO grade 3 or 4 IDH1-mutant astrocytomas showing loss of nuclear ATRX were present in the donors. The samples were drawn from NOA16, a multicentre, single-arm, open-label phase I trial in Germany that tested a mutant IDH1 peptide vaccine in humans for the first time. Genomic DNA for TCRB sequencing was extracted from EDTA blood using the DNeasy Blood and Tissue Kit.

As concerns this clone: Its antigen has not been determined. The record has no base qualities; no much larger clone is one base away.

The TCR sequence derives from a man between 35 and 55 years old with glioma. Some clones in this sample may be carry-over from other donors' samples. The source was PBMCs, collected from a glioma patient whose treatment included an IDH1 peptide vaccine.

CDR3 loop: CASSLVAYGYTF. The DNA sequence is given as TGTGCCAGCAGCTTAGTGGCCTATGGCTACACCTTC. The chain is made from TRBV11-2 and TRBJ1-2; a confident D gene designation cannot be given. Its CDR3 holds 12 amino acids, cysteine through phenylalanine. CDR3 DNA only is kept here, 36 bases in frame from base 1. V drops 1 base and J drops 4 bases, leaving 4 bases in between. CDR1 and CDR2 are read off the germline V gene as SGHAT and FQNNGV. When the CDR3 is completed using the reference TRBV11-2 and TRBJ1-2 genes on either side, the full variable domain is EAGVAQSPRYKIIEKRQSVAFWCNPISGHATLYWYQQILGQGPKLLIQFQNNGVVDDSQLPKDRFSAERLKGVDSTLKIQPAKLEDSAVYLCASSLVAYGYTFGSGTRLTVV.